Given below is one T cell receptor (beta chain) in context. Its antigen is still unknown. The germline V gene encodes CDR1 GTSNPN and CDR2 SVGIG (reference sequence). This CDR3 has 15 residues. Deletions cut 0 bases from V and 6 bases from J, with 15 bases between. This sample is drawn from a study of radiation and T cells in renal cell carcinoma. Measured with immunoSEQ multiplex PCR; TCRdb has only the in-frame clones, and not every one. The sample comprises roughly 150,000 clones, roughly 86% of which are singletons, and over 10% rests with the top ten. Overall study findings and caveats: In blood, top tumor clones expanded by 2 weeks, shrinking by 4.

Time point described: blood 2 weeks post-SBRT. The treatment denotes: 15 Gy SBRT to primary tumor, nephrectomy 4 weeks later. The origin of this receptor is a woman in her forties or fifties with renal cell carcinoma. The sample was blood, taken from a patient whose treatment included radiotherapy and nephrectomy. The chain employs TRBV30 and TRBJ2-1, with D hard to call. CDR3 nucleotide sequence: TGTGCCTGGAGTGTGTTCCTGGCAGTAGGCAATGAGCAGTTCTTC. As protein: CAWSVFLAVGNEQFF.